This entry is about one T cell receptor beta chain. The target antigen is unknown. This specimen comes from a study of CD8 T cells in ankylosing spondylitis. Notes on the study in general: From matched ankylosing spondylitis synovial fluid, disease-linked clones were reportedly recovered at significantly enriched levels. Eight or nine highly homologous variants made up a TCR beta motif that seemed to typify ankylosing spondylitis blood.

The CDR3 is made up of 13 amino acids. The germline V and J ends were trimmed by 4 bases and 0 bases, with 7 bases remaining between them. TCRdb passed the 5' RACE reads through MiXCR, listing each CDR3 protein once. This sample has a few hundred thousand distinct CDR3 sequences; roughly 13% occur once, and the top ten carry 6.8%. The chain combines TRBV12-3 or TRBV12-4 with TRBJ2-7; no clear D gene. The sample taken for sequencing was blood, either unsorted or a sorted T cell fraction (not recorded which). This TCR was recovered from a male donor with ankylosing spondylitis. This CDR3 is CASSSWRSYEQYF. For the CDR3, the DNA is TGTGCCAGCAGTTCTTGGCGCTCCTACGAGCAGTACTTC.